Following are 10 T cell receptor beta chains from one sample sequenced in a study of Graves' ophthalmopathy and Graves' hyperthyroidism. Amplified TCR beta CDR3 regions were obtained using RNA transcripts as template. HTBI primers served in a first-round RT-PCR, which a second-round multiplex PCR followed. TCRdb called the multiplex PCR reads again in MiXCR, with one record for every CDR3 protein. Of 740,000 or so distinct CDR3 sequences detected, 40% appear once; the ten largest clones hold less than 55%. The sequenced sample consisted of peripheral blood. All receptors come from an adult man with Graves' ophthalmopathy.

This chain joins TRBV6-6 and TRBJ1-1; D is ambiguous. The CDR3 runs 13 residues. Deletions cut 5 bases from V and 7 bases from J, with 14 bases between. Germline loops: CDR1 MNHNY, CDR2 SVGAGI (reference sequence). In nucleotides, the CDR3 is TGTGCCAGCAGTGAAGCGCTGGCGGGTGAAGCTTTCTTT. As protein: CASSEALAGEAFF.

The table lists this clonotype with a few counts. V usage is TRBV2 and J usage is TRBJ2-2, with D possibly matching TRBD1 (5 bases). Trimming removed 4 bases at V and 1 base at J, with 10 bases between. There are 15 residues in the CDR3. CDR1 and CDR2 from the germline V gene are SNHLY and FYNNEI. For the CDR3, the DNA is TGTGCCAGCAGTGTTTGGACAATGAACACCGGGGAGCTGTTTTTT. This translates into CASSVWTMNTGELFF.

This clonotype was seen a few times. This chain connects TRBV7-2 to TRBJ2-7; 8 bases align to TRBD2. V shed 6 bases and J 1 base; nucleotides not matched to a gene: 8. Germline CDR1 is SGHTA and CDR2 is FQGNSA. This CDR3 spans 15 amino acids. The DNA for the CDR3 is TGTGCCAGCAGTTCGACTAGCGACCATTCCTACGAGCAGTACTTC. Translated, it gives CASSSTSDHSYEQYF.

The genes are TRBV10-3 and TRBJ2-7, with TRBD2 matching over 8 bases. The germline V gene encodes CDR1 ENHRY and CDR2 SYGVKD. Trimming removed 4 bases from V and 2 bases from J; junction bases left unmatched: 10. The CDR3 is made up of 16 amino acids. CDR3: CAISANLAGWTYEQYF. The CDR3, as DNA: TGTGCCATCAGTGCAAATCTAGCGGGTTGGACCTACGAGCAGTACTTC.

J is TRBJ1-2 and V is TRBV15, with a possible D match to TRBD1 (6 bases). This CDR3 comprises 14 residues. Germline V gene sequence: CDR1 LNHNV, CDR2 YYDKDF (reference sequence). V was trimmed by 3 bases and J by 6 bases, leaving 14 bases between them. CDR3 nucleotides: TGTGCCACCAGCAGTGACTATCAGGGGAATGGCTACACCTTC. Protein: CATSSDYQGNGYTF.

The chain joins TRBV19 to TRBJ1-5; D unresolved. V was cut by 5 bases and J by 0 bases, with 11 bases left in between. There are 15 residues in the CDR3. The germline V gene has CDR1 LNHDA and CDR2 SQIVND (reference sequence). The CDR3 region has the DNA TGTGCCAGTAGTGTTACGGACTTTAGCAATCAGCCCCAGCATTTT. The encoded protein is CASSVTDFSNQPQHF.

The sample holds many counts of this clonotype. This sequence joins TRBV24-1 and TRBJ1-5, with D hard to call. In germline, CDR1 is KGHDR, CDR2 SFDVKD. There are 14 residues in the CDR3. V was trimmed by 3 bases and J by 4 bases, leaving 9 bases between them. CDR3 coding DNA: TGTGCCACCAGTGATCGGGGTGCTAATCAGCCCCAGCATTTT. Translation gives CATSDRGANQPQHF.

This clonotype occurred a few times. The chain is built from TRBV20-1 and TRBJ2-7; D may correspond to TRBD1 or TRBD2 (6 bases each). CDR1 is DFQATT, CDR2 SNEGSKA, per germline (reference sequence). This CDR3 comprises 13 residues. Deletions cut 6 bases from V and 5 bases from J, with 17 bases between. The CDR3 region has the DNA TGCAGTGCCCCGGGGGCCCCTGTCCACGAGCAGTACTTC. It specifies CSAPGAPVHEQYF.

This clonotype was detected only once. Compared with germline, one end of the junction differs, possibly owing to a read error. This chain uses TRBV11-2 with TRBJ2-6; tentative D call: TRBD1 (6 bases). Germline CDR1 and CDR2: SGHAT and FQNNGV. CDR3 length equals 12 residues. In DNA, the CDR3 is TGTGCCAGCAGCGGACAGCCGAACACTGAAGCTTTC. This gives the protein CASSGQPNTEAF.

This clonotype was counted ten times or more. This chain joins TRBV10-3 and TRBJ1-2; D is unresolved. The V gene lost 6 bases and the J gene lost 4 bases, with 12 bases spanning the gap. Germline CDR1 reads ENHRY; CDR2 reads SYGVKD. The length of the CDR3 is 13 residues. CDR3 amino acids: CAIRSQRGYGYTF. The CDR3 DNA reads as TGTGCCATCAGGAGCCAAAGAGGCTATGGCTACACCTTC.